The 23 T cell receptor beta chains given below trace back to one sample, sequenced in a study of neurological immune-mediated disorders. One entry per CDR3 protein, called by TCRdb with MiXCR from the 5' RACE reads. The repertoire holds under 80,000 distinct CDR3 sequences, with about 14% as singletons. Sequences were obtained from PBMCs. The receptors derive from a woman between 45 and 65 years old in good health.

CDR3 DNA sequence: TGTGCCACCAGTGATTTAGACAGGTGGGGGAACACTGAAGCTTTCTTT. It is translated as CATSDLDRWGNTEAFF. This rearrangement joins TRBV24-1 to TRBJ1-1; possible D gene TRBD1, 6 bases. The length of the CDR3 is 16 residues. Looked up from germline, CDR1 is KGHDR and CDR2 is SFDVKD. V dropped 1 base and J dropped 1 base, with 12 bases sitting between them.

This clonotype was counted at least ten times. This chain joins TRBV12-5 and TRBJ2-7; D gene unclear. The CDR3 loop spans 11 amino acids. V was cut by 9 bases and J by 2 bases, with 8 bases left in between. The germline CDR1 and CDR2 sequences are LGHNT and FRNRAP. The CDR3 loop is CASRITYEQYF. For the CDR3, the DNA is TGTGCTAGCCGAATAACCTACGAGCAGTACTTC.

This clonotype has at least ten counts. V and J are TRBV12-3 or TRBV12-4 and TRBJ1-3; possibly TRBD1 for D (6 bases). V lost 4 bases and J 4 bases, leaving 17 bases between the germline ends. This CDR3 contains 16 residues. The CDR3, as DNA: TGTGCCAGCAGTTACTCTACAGGGACCAGAGGAAACACCATATATTTT. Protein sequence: CASSYSTGTRGNTIYF.

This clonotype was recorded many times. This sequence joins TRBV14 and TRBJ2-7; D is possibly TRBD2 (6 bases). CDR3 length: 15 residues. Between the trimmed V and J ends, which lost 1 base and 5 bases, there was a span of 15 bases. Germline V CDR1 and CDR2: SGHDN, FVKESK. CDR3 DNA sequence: TGTGCCAGCAGCCAAGTCAGGGAGGAGGGGCACGAGCAGTACTTC. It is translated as CASSQVREEGHEQYF.

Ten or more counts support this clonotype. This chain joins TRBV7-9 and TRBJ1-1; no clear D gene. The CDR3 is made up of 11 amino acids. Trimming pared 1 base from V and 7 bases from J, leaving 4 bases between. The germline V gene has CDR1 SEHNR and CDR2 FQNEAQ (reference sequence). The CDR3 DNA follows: TGTGCCAGCAGCTTAGGACTTGAAGCTTTCTTT. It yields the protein CASSLGLEAFF.

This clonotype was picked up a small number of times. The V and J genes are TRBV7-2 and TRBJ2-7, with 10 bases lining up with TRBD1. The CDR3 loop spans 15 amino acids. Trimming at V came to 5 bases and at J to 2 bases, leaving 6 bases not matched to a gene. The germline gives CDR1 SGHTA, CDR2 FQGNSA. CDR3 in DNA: TGTGCCAGCAGCACCTGGGACAGGGGCACCTACGAGCAGTACTTC. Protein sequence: CASSTWDRGTYEQYF.

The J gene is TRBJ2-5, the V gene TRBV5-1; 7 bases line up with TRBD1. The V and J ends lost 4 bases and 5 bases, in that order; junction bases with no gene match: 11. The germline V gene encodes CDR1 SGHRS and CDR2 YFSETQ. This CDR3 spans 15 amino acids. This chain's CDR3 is CASSDGQARWETQYF. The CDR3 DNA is TGCGCCAGCAGCGATGGACAGGCCCGGTGGGAGACCCAGTACTTC.

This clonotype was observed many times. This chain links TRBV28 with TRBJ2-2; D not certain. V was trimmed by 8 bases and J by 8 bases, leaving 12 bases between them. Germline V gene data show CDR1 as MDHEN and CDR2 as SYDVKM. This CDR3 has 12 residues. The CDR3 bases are TGTGCCAGCTCAAACTCTTGGGGGGAGCTGTTTTTT. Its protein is CASSNSWGELFF.

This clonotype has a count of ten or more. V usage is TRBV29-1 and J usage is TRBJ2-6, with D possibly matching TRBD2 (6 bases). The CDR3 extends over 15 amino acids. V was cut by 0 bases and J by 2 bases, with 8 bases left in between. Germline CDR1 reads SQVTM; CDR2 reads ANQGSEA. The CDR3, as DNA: TGCAGCGTTGAAGAGTGGGGGGCTGGGGCCAACGTCCTGACTTTC. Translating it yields CSVEEWGAGANVLTF.

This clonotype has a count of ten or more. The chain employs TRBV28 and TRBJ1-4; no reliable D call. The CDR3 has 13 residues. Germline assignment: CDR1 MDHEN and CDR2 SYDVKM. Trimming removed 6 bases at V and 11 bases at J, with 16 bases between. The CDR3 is CASSPGVGGKLFF. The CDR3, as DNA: TGTGCCAGCAGCCCCGGAGTCGGTGGGAAACTGTTTTTT.

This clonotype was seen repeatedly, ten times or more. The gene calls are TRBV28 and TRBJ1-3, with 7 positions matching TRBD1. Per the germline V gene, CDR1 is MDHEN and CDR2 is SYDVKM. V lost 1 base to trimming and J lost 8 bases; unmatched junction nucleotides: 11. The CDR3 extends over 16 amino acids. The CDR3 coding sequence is TGTGCCAGCAGTTTATCGGGGCAGGGGGTCATAGACACCATATATTTT. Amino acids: CASSLSGQGVIDTIYF.

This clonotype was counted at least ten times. Here the CDR3 reads CASSFPGRLEPQHF. DNA of the CDR3: TGTGCCAGCAGTTTCCCAGGGCGGTTAGAGCCCCAGCATTTT. The chain recombines TRBV12-3 or TRBV12-4 with TRBJ1-5, with a weak D call TRBD1 (5 bases). CDR3 length equals 14 residues. V was pared by 3 bases and J by 8 bases, with 14 bases between.

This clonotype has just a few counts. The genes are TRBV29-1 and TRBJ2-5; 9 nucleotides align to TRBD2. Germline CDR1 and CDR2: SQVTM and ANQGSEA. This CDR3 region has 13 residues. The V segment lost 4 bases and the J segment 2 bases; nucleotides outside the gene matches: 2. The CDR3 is CSVGSGSQETQYF. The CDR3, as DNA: TGCAGCGTTGGTAGCGGGAGTCAAGAGACCCAGTACTTC.

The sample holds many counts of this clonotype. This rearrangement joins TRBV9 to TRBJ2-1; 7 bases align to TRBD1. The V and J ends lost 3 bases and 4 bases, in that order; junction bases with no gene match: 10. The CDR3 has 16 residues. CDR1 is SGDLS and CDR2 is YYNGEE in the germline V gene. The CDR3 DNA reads TGTGCCAGCAGCGGCGCGGTCGGGACAGAGTACAATGAGCAGTTCTTC. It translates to CASSGAVGTEYNEQFF.

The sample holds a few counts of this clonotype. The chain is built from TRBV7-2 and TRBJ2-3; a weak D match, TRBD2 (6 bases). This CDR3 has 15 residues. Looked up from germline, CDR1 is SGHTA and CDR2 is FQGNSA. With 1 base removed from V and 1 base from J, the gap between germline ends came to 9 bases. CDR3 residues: CASSLETSRTDTQYF. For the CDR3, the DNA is TGTGCCAGCAGCTTAGAAACTAGCCGCACAGATACGCAGTATTTT.

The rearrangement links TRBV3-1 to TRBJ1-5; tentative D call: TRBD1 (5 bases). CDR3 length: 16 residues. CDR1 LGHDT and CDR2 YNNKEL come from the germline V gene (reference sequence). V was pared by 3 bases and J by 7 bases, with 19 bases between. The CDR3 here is CASSQNGRGRDQPQHF. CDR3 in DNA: TGTGCCAGCAGCCAGAACGGTAGGGGAAGGGACCAGCCCCAGCATTTT.

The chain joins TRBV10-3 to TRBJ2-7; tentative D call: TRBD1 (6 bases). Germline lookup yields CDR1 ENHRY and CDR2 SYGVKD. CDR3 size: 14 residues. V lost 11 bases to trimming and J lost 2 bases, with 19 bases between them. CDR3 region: CAAQRNRDAYEQYF. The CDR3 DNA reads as TGTGCCGCACAGCGTAACAGGGACGCCTACGAGCAGTACTTC.

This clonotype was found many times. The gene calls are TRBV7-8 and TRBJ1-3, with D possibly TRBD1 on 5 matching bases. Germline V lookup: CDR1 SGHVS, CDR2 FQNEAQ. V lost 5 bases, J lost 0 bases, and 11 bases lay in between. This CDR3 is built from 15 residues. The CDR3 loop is CASSALTASGNTIYF. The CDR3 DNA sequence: TGTGCCAGCAGCGCCCTGACAGCCTCTGGAAACACCATATATTTT.

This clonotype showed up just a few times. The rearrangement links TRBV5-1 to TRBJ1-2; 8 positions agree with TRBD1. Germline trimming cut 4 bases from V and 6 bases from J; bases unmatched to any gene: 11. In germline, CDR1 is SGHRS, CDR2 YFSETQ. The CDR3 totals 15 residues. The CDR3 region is CASSLQADRVDGYTF. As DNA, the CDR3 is TGCGCCAGCAGCCTGCAAGCGGACAGGGTGGATGGCTACACCTTC. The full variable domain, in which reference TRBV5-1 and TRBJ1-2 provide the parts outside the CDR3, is KAGVTQTPRYLIKTRGQQVTLSCSPISGHRSVSWYQQTPGQGLQFLFEYFSETQRNKGNFPGRFSGRQFSNSRSEMNVSTLELGDSALYLCASSLQADRVDGYTFGSGTRLTVV.

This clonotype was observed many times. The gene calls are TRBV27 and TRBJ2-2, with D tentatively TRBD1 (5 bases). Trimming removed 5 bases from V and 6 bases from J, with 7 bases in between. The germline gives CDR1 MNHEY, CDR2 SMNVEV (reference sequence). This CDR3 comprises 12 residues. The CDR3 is CASSARAGELFF. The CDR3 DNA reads TGTGCCAGCAGTGCCAGGGCCGGGGAGCTGTTTTTT.

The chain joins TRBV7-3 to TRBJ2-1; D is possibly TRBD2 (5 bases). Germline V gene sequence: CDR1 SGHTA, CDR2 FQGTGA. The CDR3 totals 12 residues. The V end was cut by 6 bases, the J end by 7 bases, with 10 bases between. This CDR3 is CASRGPGNEQFF. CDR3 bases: TGTGCCAGCAGAGGTCCGGGGAATGAGCAGTTCTTC.

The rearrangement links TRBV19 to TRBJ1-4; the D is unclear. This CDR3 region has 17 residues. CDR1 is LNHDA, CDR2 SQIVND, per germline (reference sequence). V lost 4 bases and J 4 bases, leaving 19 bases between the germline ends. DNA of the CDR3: TGTGCCAGTAGTAACGGACCCCCACAACGCGGTAATGAAAAACTGTTTTTT. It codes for CASSNGPPQRGNEKLFF.

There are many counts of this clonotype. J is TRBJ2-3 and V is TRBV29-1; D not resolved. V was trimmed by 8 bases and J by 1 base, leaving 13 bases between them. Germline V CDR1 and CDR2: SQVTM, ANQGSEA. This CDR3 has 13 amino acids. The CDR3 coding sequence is TGCAGCCCGGAGCGTGCCGGCACAGATACGCAGTATTTT. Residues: CSPERAGTDTQYF.